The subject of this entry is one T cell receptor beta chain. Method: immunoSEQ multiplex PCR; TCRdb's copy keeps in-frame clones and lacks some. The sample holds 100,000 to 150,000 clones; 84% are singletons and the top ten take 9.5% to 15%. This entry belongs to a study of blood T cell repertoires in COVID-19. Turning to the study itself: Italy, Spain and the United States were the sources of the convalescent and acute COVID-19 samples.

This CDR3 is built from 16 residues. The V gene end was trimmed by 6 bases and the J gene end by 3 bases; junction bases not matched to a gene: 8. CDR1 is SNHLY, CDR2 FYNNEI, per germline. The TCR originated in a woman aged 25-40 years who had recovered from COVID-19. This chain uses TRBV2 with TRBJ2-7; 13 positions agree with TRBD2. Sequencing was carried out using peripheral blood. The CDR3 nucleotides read TGTGCCAGCAGCGCGCCCCGGACTAGCGGGGGCTACGAGCAGTACTTC. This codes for CASSAPRTSGGYEQYF.